One and the same sample provided the 31 T cell receptor beta chains below, sequenced in a study of cytomegalovirus exposure and HLA in healthy donors. In the PCR, 60 Vbeta and 13 Jbeta primers were used. Sequencing used immunoSEQ multiplex PCR; TCRdb keeps in-frame clones, though not all of them. Of 150,000 to 200,000 clones detected, about 80% appear once; the ten largest clones hold roughly 2%. Sequencing was done on a sample of PBMCs. The source of these receptors is a woman aged 18-29 years in good health and CMV-seropositive.

The CDR3 spells CASSPAAGRGETQYF. The CDR3 region has the DNA TGTGCCAGCTCCCCGGCAGCGGGGAGGGGAGAGACCCAGTACTTC. The chain combines TRBV18 with TRBJ2-5; 7 nucleotides line up with TRBD2. Germline V gene lookup returns CDR1 KGHSH and CDR2 LQKENI. CDR3 size: 15 residues. V was pared by 6 bases and J by 4 bases, with 11 bases of the junction left unmatched.

The chain recombines TRBV5-4 with TRBJ1-2; D uncertain. Germline lookup yields CDR1 SGHNT and CDR2 YYREEE (reference sequence). This CDR3 region has 13 residues. Trimming stripped 0 bases from V and 8 bases from J, with 11 bases between. The DNA of the CDR3 is TGTGCCAGCAGCTTGGTCCTACTCGGGGGCTACACCTTC. It specifies CASSLVLLGGYTF.

The J gene is TRBJ1-1, the V gene TRBV6-6; 10 nucleotides line up with TRBD1. Germline V gene lookup returns CDR1 MNHNY and CDR2 SVGAGI (reference sequence). The junction had 9 bases not matched to a gene; V was cut back by 5 bases and J by 6 bases. There are 15 residues in the CDR3. CDR3 DNA sequence: TGTGCCAGCAGTCGGGACAGGGGCCTTCTGGCTGAAGCTTTCTTT. It translates to CASSRDRGLLAEAFF.

This rearrangement joins TRBV29-1 to TRBJ1-1; D possibly corresponds to TRBD1 (5 bases). The germline V gene encodes CDR1 SQVTM and CDR2 ANQGSEA. The length of the CDR3 is 11 residues. V lost 5 bases and J 11 bases, leaving 15 bases between the germline ends. The CDR3 DNA reads as TGCAGCGTTTCCCCGGCACAGGAGGCTTTCTTT. Its translation: CSVSPAQEAFF.

The chain couples TRBV6-5 to TRBJ1-3; possible D gene TRBD1, 5 bases. Germline loops: CDR1 MNHEY, CDR2 SVGAGI. V was pared by 7 bases and J by 2 bases, with 12 bases between. CDR3 length: 14 amino acids. The CDR3 DNA is TGTGCCAGCATCTTGCCAGGGACTGGAAACACCATATATTTT. This sequence encodes CASILPGTGNTIYF.

V is TRBV4-3 and J is TRBJ1-4; perhaps TRBD1 as D (5 bases). The CDR3 spans 19 residues. The germline CDR1 and CDR2 sequences are LGHNA and YSLEER. V lost 4 bases to trimming and J lost 6 bases, with 27 bases between them. CDR3 amino acids: CASSRALTGTRMGDEKLFF. In nucleotides, the CDR3 is TGCGCCAGCAGCCGCGCCCTGACGGGGACTCGGATGGGAGATGAAAAACTGTTTTTT.

V usage is TRBV27 and J usage is TRBJ2-2; 7 bases are shared with TRBD1. Germline V lookup: CDR1 MNHEY, CDR2 SMNVEV (reference sequence). The V and J ends lost 3 bases and 0 bases, in that order; junction bases with no gene match: 7. The CDR3 extends over 17 amino acids. The CDR3 region is CASSFEGAHSNTGELFF. Here the CDR3 DNA reads TGTGCCAGCAGTTTTGAGGGGGCGCATTCGAACACCGGGGAGCTGTTTTTT.

J is TRBJ1-2 and V is TRBV5-1, with 9 nucleotides matching TRBD1. In germline, CDR1 is SGHRS, CDR2 YFSETQ. The CDR3 has 11 amino acids. J was trimmed by 6 bases and V by 9 bases; bases with no gene match: 3. CDR3 residues: CATGTGNGYTF. CDR3 coding DNA: TGCGCCACCGGGACAGGGAATGGCTACACCTTC.

The chain recombines TRBV2 with TRBJ1-2; the D is unclear. V shed 2 bases and J shed 8 bases, with 12 bases lying between them. CDR1 and CDR2 from the germline V gene are SNHLY and FYNNEI. The CDR3 extends over 13 amino acids. The DNA for the CDR3 is TGTGCCAGCAGTGAATTACGGGGAGGCGGCTACACCTTC. Protein product: CASSELRGGGYTF.

This rearrangement joins TRBV11-2 to TRBJ1-1, with D uncertain. Germline V CDR1 and CDR2: SGHAT, FQNNGV. V dropped 5 bases and J dropped 7 bases, with 20 bases sitting between them. The CDR3 consists of 15 residues. CDR3 in amino acids: CASSHGLTQRDEAFF. CDR3 in DNA: TGTGCCAGCAGCCACGGACTTACACAGCGAGATGAAGCTTTCTTT. The full variable domain, its missing parts supplied by reference TRBV11-2 and TRBJ1-1, is EAGVAQSPRYKIIEKRQSVAFWCNPISGHATLYWYQQILGQGPKLLIQFQNNGVVDDSQLPKDRFSAERLKGVDSTLKIQPAKLEDSAVYLCASSHGLTQRDEAFFGQGTRLTVV.

J is TRBJ1-5 and V is TRBV2; D gene unclear. Germline V gene sequence: CDR1 SNHLY, CDR2 FYNNEI. Trimming removed 2 bases from V and 1 base from J, with 9 bases in between. CDR3 length: 15 residues. The CDR3 loop reads CASSEIRGSNQPQHF. The CDR3 DNA is TGTGCCAGCAGTGAAATCCGGGGAAGCAATCAGCCCCAGCATTTT.

This rearrangement joins TRBV2 to TRBJ2-2, with 8 nucleotides matching TRBD2. This CDR3 has 20 amino acids. Trimming removed 4 bases from V and 2 bases from J; junction bases left unmatched: 18. Germline-derived CDR1 and CDR2 are SNHLY and FYNNEI. CDR3 residues: CASSGIEGTSHFLNTGELFF. As DNA, the CDR3 is TGTGCCAGCAGTGGGATAGAGGGGACTAGTCATTTTCTTAACACCGGGGAGCTGTTTTTT.

The chain carries TRBV10-3 and TRBJ1-2, with a weak D call TRBD1 (6 bases). V was cut by 6 bases and J by 3 bases, with 14 bases left in between. The CDR3 is 14 residues long. Germline-derived CDR1 and CDR2 are ENHRY and SYGVKD. CDR3 coding DNA: TGTGCCATCAGGCGGGCAGGGGTTGACTATGGCTACACCTTC. This codes for CAIRRAGVDYGYTF.

V is TRBV7-6 and J is TRBJ1-1; 8 bases map to TRBD1. V was pared by 5 bases and J by 7 bases, with 12 bases of the junction left unmatched. CDR3 length: 15 residues. The germline gives CDR1 SGHVS, CDR2 FNYEAQ. The DNA of the CDR3 is TGTGCCAGCAGCCAAGATGACAGGGGTTTACATGAAGCTTTCTTT. Translated: CASSQDDRGLHEAFF.

The chain couples TRBV9 to TRBJ2-5, with 12 bases aligning to TRBD2. This CDR3 has 17 residues. The V segment lost 7 bases and the J segment 5 bases; nucleotides outside the gene matches: 15. Germline V gene sequence: CDR1 SGDLS, CDR2 YYNGEE. CDR3 nucleotide sequence: TGTGCCAGCTCCGCGCTAGCGGGGGGGGTGGGAGGTGAGACCCAGTACTTC. Its translation is CASSALAGGVGGETQYF.

The V call is TRBV5-5, the J call TRBJ1-2; TRBD1 might be the D (6 bases). V gave up 4 bases and J gave up 6 bases, with 13 bases separating them. The germline V gene has CDR1 SGHKS and CDR2 YYEKEE (reference sequence). The CDR3 has 13 amino acids. The CDR3 sequence: CASSTLQGDGYTF. In nucleotides, the CDR3 is TGTGCCAGCAGCACCTTACAGGGCGATGGCTACACCTTC.

J is TRBJ2-5 and V is TRBV9, with 8 positions matching TRBD1. The V gene end was trimmed by 0 bases and the J gene end by 1 base; junction bases not matched to a gene: 5. The CDR3 contains 16 residues. The germline gives CDR1 SGDLS, CDR2 YYNGEE. CDR3 sequence: CASSVGGQGRQETQYF. In DNA, the CDR3 is TGTGCCAGCAGCGTAGGTGGACAGGGACGCCAAGAGACCCAGTACTTC.

The rearrangement uses TRBV4-1 and TRBJ1-2; D uncertain. CDR1 and CDR2 from the germline V gene are MGHRA and YSYEKL. The CDR3 consists of 14 residues. Trimming stripped 5 bases from V and 3 bases from J, with 13 bases between. Written as DNA, the CDR3 is TGCGCCAGCAGCACAGACCCTCCGTACTATGGCTACACCTTC. The encoded protein is CASSTDPPYYGYTF.

The CDR3 DNA reads TGCAGCGTTACCCCGGGACAGGGAAGGACTGAAGCTTTCTTT. This encodes CSVTPGQGRTEAFF. The genes are TRBV29-1 and TRBJ1-1; 9 bases are a match to TRBD1. V gave up 5 bases and J gave up 5 bases; unmatched junction bases: 9. Germline V gives CDR1 SQVTM, CDR2 ANQGSEA. The CDR3 runs 14 residues.

The table lists this clone with a few counts. The chain joins TRBV21-1 to TRBJ2-7; the listed D gene, TRBD1, was not tested against the DNA. TRBV21-1 is a recognized pseudogene. This CDR3 has 14 residues. Written as DNA, the CDR3 is TGTGCCAGCAGCATTTACAGGGGTTTCTACGAGCAGTACGTC. Amino acids: CASSIYRGFYEQYV.

For the CDR3, the DNA is TGTGCCAGTACCCCTGGGGGCGCAGATACGCAGTATTTT. This codes for CASTPGGADTQYF. The genes are TRBV19 and TRBJ2-3, with D maybe TRBD1 (6 bases). The V end was cut by 7 bases, the J end by 4 bases, with 12 bases between. The germline gives CDR1 LNHDA, CDR2 SQIVND (reference sequence). The CDR3 totals 13 residues.

This rearrangement joins TRBV7-7 to TRBJ2-5, with 7 bases lining up with TRBD2. V lost 2 bases and J lost 1; bases outside the gene matches: 4. The CDR3 length is 15 residues. Germline V gene sequence: CDR1 SSHAT, CDR2 FNYEAQ (reference sequence). The CDR3 sequence: CASSLRDYPQETQYF. DNA of the CDR3: TGTGCCAGCAGCTTAAGGGACTACCCCCAAGAGACCCAGTACTTC.

This chain joins TRBV7-6 and TRBJ2-3; 9 positions agree with TRBD2. CDR3 size: 13 residues. The germline gives CDR1 SGHVS, CDR2 FNYEAQ. Trimming at V came to 5 bases and at J to 6 bases, leaving 3 bases not matched to a gene. The CDR3 loop reads CASSIGTSDTQYF. The CDR3 nucleotides read TGTGCCAGCAGCATCGGGACTAGCGATACGCAGTATTTT. The variable domain in full, completed from reference TRBV7-6 and TRBJ2-3, reads GAGVSQSPRYKVTKRGQDVALRCDPISGHVSLYWYRQALGQGPEFLTYFNYEAQQDKSGLPNDRFSAERPEGSISTLTIQRTEQRDSAMYRCASSIGTSDTQYFGPGTRLTVL.

There are a few counts of this clone. V usage is TRBV6-6 and J usage is TRBJ2-7, with TRBD2 matching 14 bases. The CDR3 covers 15 residues. Germline assignment: CDR1 MNHNY and CDR2 SVGAGI (reference sequence). V dropped 6 bases and J dropped 4; count of bases not matched to a gene: 5. The DNA for the CDR3 is TGTGCCAGCAGACTGACTAGCGGGGGGGCGTACGAGCAGTACTTC. The encoded protein is CASRLTSGGAYEQYF.

The gene calls are TRBV14 and TRBJ2-1; perhaps TRBD1 as D (5 bases). Per the germline V gene, CDR1 is SGHDN and CDR2 is FVKESK. Trimming stripped 2 bases from V and 2 bases from J, with 13 bases between. The CDR3 is made up of 16 amino acids. For the CDR3, the DNA is TGTGCCAGCAGCCAACGACAGTTTCAAGCCTACAATGAGCAGTTCTTC. It encodes CASSQRQFQAYNEQFF.

This clone has only a few counts. This rearrangement joins TRBV14 to TRBJ2-1, with TRBD1 matching 8 bases. Germline V gives CDR1 SGHDN, CDR2 FVKESK. The CDR3 length is 14 residues. With 0 bases clipped from V and 8 bases from J, the junction kept 3 bases outside the gene matches. In DNA form, the CDR3 reads TGTGCCAGCAGCCAAGATTGGACAGGGTATGAGCAGTTCTTC. The encoded protein is CASSQDWTGYEQFF.

The rearrangement joins TRBV10-3 to TRBJ2-1, with 8 bases fitting TRBD2. Germline CDR1 and CDR2: ENHRY and SYGVKD. This CDR3 contains 16 residues. Trimming took 3 bases from V and 5 from J; bases not matched to a gene: 9. The CDR3 spells CAISDPGIAGHNEQFF. CDR3 nucleotides: TGTGCCATCAGTGACCCAGGGATAGCGGGGCACAATGAGCAGTTCTTC.

The table lists this clone with a few counts. The V and J genes are TRBV6-1 and TRBJ1-1; the D gene is possibly TRBD1 (5 bases). V was shortened by 6 bases and J by 1 base, with 12 bases between the two germline ends. The CDR3 totals 14 residues. Germline loops: CDR1 MNHNS, CDR2 SASEGT. This CDR3 is CASRFGQGNTEAFF. CDR3 in DNA: TGTGCCAGCAGATTCGGTCAGGGGAACACTGAAGCTTTCTTT.

This CDR3 is CASRLAGTGSTDTQYF. The CDR3 bases are TGCGCCAGCAGGCTTGCCGGGACAGGGAGCACAGATACGCAGTATTTT. The gene calls are TRBV5-1 and TRBJ2-3, with 9 bases that match TRBD1. The junction had 7 bases not matched to a gene; V was cut back by 5 bases and J by 0 bases. CDR1 is SGHRS and CDR2 is YFSETQ in the germline V gene. The CDR3 totals 16 residues.

The chain carries TRBV15 and TRBJ2-5; 8 nucleotides match TRBD2. CDR1 is LNHNV and CDR2 is YYDKDF in the germline V gene (reference sequence). There are 17 residues in the CDR3. V lost 3 bases and J lost 7; bases outside the gene matches: 16. CDR3 sequence (DNA): TGTGCCACCAGCAGGGGTGAAGTAGCGGGACCAGACGGGACCCAGTACTTC. This translates into CATSRGEVAGPDGTQYF.

The V and J genes are TRBV6-1 and TRBJ2-3, with 10 bases identical to TRBD2. V dropped 1 base and J dropped 4; count of bases not matched to a gene: 2. CDR1 is MNHNS, CDR2 SASEGT, per germline. This CDR3 comprises 15 residues. The CDR3 bases are TGTGCCAGCAGTGAAGAACTAGCGGGGTCAGATACGCAGTATTTT. As protein: CASSEELAGSDTQYF.